A selection of T cell receptor beta chains follows, all from one sample in a study of blood T cell repertoires in COVID-19. The assay was immunoSEQ multiplex PCR, and TCRdb's table has in-frame clones only and misses some. Of around 300,000 clones in the sample, approximately 88% are singletons; the top ten hold about 4.7%. Sequences were obtained from PBMCs or T cells enriched from blood (not recorded which). The source of these receptors is a man aged 30-40 years who had recovered from COVID-19. Each CDR3 is given with its conserved first and last residue. Each record gives: J gene, D gene, V gene, CDR3 DNA, CDR3 protein. The D gene is left open where the match is weak.

j_call: TRBJ1-4; d_call: TRBD1; v_call: TRBV15; cdr3_nt: TGTGCCACCAGCTTTAGGACAGGGAACGAAAAACTGTTTTTT; cdr3_aa: CATSFRTGNEKLFF
j_call: TRBJ2-1; d_call: -; v_call: TRBV6-1; cdr3_nt: TGTGCCAGCAGTGAAGGTATCCTCAGCTACAATGAGCAGTTCTTC; cdr3_aa: CASSEGILSYNEQFF
j_call: TRBJ1-6; d_call: -; v_call: TRBV5-1; cdr3_nt: TGCGCCAGCAGCTTGGGACAGGCTTATAATTCACCCCTCCACTTT; cdr3_aa: CASSLGQAYNSPLHF
j_call: TRBJ1-2; d_call: -; v_call: TRBV18; cdr3_nt: TGTGCCAGCTCACCCGGACTAGGACCTGATGGCTACACCTTC; cdr3_aa: CASSPGLGPDGYTF
j_call: TRBJ2-3; d_call: TRBD2; v_call: TRBV19; cdr3_nt: TGTGCCAGTAGCAGACTAGCGGGCTTGGGCACAGATACGCAGTATTTT; cdr3_aa: CASSRLAGLGTDTQYF
j_call: TRBJ1-5; d_call: TRBD1; v_call: TRBV19; cdr3_nt: TGTGCCAGTAGTATTGGACAGGGGGCCCTTAGCAATCAGCCCCAGCATTTT; cdr3_aa: CASSIGQGALSNQPQHF
j_call: TRBJ1-1; d_call: TRBD1; v_call: TRBV5-1; cdr3_nt: TGCGCCAGCAGCTTGGGACCGGGACAGGGGAACACTGAAGCTTTCTTT; cdr3_aa: CASSLGPGQGNTEAFF
j_call: TRBJ1-2; d_call: -; v_call: TRBV5-1; cdr3_nt: TGCGCCAGCAGCTTGGGCGGAACAATTAACTATGGCTACACCTTC; cdr3_aa: CASSLGGTINYGYTF
j_call: TRBJ2-7; d_call: TRBD1; v_call: TRBV27; cdr3_nt: TGTGCCAGCAGTACTAGACAGGGGACCCGCGAGCAGTACTTC; cdr3_aa: CASSTRQGTREQYF
j_call: TRBJ2-3; d_call: TRBD2; v_call: TRBV27; cdr3_nt: TGTGCCAGCAGTCTGGAGCGGGGGGCTGCAGATACGCAGTATTTT; cdr3_aa: CASSLERGAADTQYF
j_call: TRBJ2-7; d_call: -; v_call: TRBV5-6; cdr3_nt: TGTGCCAGCAGCTTGGGAGCCCTCTCCTACGAGCAGTACTTC; cdr3_aa: CASSLGALSYEQYF
j_call: TRBJ1-5; d_call: -; v_call: TRBV4-2; cdr3_nt: TGTGCCAGCAGCCAGGCCGCGGGGGGAGGGAATCAGCCCCAGCATTTT; cdr3_aa: CASSQAAGGGNQPQHF
j_call: TRBJ1-1; d_call: -; v_call: TRBV11-2; cdr3_nt: TGTGCCAGCAGCTTAGGCGAGATACCGAGAACTGAAGCTTTCTTT; cdr3_aa: CASSLGEIPRTEAFF
j_call: TRBJ2-6; d_call: TRBD1; v_call: TRBV28; cdr3_nt: TGTGCCAGCAGTTCCCTACAGGGGGCGAGGGGGGCCAACGTCCTGACTTTC; cdr3_aa: CASSSLQGARGANVLTF
j_call: TRBJ1-1; d_call: -; v_call: TRBV19; cdr3_nt: TGTGCCAGTAGTATAGTGGGCTTGAACACTGAAGCTTTCTTT; cdr3_aa: CASSIVGLNTEAFF
j_call: TRBJ1-1; d_call: -; v_call: TRBV27; cdr3_nt: TGTGCCAGCAGTATCAGGGGTGACACTGAAGCTTTCTTT; cdr3_aa: CASSIRGDTEAFF
j_call: TRBJ2-7; d_call: -; v_call: TRBV2; cdr3_nt: TGTGCCAGCAGCCTACTATACGAGCAGTACTTC; cdr3_aa: CASSLLYEQYF
j_call: TRBJ1-3; d_call: TRBD1; v_call: TRBV3-1/TRBV3-2; cdr3_nt: TGTGCCAGCAGCCCCCGACAGGGGGCTGGAAACACCATATATTTT; cdr3_aa: CASSPRQGAGNTIYF
j_call: TRBJ2-6; d_call: -; v_call: TRBV15; cdr3_nt: TGTGCCACCAGCACGCAGGCAGGGGTAGGGGCCAACGTCCTGACTTTC; cdr3_aa: CATSTQAGVGANVLTF
j_call: TRBJ1-2; d_call: TRBD1; v_call: TRBV6-1; cdr3_nt: TGTGCCAGCAGTAACCGACAGGGTGACTATGGCTACACCTTC; cdr3_aa: CASSNRQGDYGYTF
j_call: TRBJ2-1; d_call: -; v_call: TRBV5-1; cdr3_nt: TGCGCCAGCTCGCTACAAACAGGAAAGACCTACAATGAGCAGTTCTTC; cdr3_aa: CASSLQTGKTYNEQFF
j_call: TRBJ2-7; d_call: TRBD1; v_call: TRBV7-9; cdr3_nt: TGTGCCAGCAGCTATGGGACAGTCTACGAGCAGTACTTC; cdr3_aa: CASSYGTVYEQYF
j_call: TRBJ2-3; d_call: -; v_call: TRBV24-1; cdr3_nt: TGTGCCACCAGTAATCAGGCCCCAGATACGCAGTATTTT; cdr3_aa: CATSNQAPDTQYF
j_call: TRBJ1-5; d_call: TRBD1; v_call: TRBV7-9; cdr3_nt: TGTGCCAGCAGCTTAGGGGGGACAGATCAGCCCCAGCATTTT; cdr3_aa: CASSLGGTDQPQHF
j_call: TRBJ1-1; d_call: -; v_call: TRBV4-1; cdr3_nt: TGCGCCAGTAGCCAAGGACACGGACTATTGAACACTGAAGCTTTCTTT; cdr3_aa: CASSQGHGLLNTEAFF
j_call: TRBJ2-5; d_call: TRBD2; v_call: TRBV2; cdr3_nt: TGTGCCAGCAGTGAGGGTCTAGCGGGGGCCCTAGAGACCCAGTACTTC; cdr3_aa: CASSEGLAGALETQYF
j_call: TRBJ2-5; d_call: TRBD1; v_call: TRBV6-5; cdr3_nt: TGTGCCAGCAGTTTAGGGACAGGACTGGAGACCCAGTACTTC; cdr3_aa: CASSLGTGLETQYF
j_call: TRBJ1-4; d_call: TRBD1; v_call: TRBV28; cdr3_nt: TGTGCCAGCAGTTTGACAGGGACAACTAATGAAAAACTGTTTTTT; cdr3_aa: CASSLTGTTNEKLFF
j_call: TRBJ2-2; d_call: TRBD1; v_call: TRBV6-5; cdr3_nt: TGTGCCAGCAGTTCCGGACAGGGCAACACCGGGGAGCTGTTTTTT; cdr3_aa: CASSSGQGNTGELFF
j_call: TRBJ1-1; d_call: -; v_call: TRBV7-3; cdr3_nt: TGTGCCAGCAGCTCCGGAATGCCGGGGAACACTGAAGCTTTCTTT; cdr3_aa: CASSSGMPGNTEAFF
j_call: TRBJ2-7; d_call: -; v_call: TRBV24-1; cdr3_nt: TGTGCCACCAGTGATTACACAGGAAAGCAGTACTTC; cdr3_aa: CATSDYTGKQYF
j_call: TRBJ1-5; d_call: TRBD1; v_call: TRBV2; cdr3_nt: TGTGCCAGCAGCGAGGGGGCGACAGGGAATAGCAATCAGCCCCAGCATTTT; cdr3_aa: CASSEGATGNSNQPQHF
j_call: TRBJ1-2; d_call: -; v_call: TRBV5-6; cdr3_nt: TGTGCCAGCAGCTCCATAATGCCGGGACAAGACTATGGCTACACCTTC; cdr3_aa: CASSSIMPGQDYGYTF
j_call: TRBJ2-5; d_call: TRBD2; v_call: TRBV29-1; cdr3_nt: TGCAGCGTTGACCGGACTAGGGAGACCCAGTACTTC; cdr3_aa: CSVDRTRETQYF
j_call: TRBJ2-5; d_call: -; v_call: TRBV11-2; cdr3_nt: TGTGCCAGCAGCTTATTCAGGGGTCAAGAGACCCAGTACTTC; cdr3_aa: CASSLFRGQETQYF
j_call: TRBJ2-3; d_call: TRBD2; v_call: TRBV19; cdr3_nt: TGTGCCAGTAGCCTGACTAGCCGTAGCACAGATACGCAGTATTTT; cdr3_aa: CASSLTSRSTDTQYF
j_call: TRBJ2-2; d_call: TRBD2; v_call: TRBV5-1; cdr3_nt: TGCGCCAGCAGATCCACCCTAGCGGGAAACACCGGGGAGCTGTTTTTT; cdr3_aa: CASRSTLAGNTGELFF